The entry below describes one T cell receptor (beta chain). The CDR3 consists of 15 residues. The V segment lost 5 bases and the J segment 0 bases; nucleotides outside the gene matches: 5. From germline, CDR1 is MDHEN and CDR2 SYDVKM. These data are taken from a study of cytomegalovirus exposure and HLA in healthy donors. The PCR was carried out with 60 Vbeta primers and 13 Jbeta primers. Clones were read by immunoSEQ multiplex PCR, and TCRdb kept only the in-frame ones, dropping some. The sample yields roughly 200,000 clones, 85% seen once. The sequence came from a woman aged 45-65 years in good health and CMV-seronegative. Sequencing used PBMCs. V gene TRBV28 combines with J gene TRBJ2-7; TRBD2 aligns across 9 bases. The CDR3 reads CASSLSGRFSYEQYF. CDR3 nucleotide sequence: TGTGCCAGCAGTCTGAGCGGGAGGTTCTCCTACGAGCAGTACTTC.